Reported below is one T cell receptor beta chain. Its cognate antigen is unknown. This sample is drawn from a study of PD-1 blockade in classical Hodgkin lymphoma. General study results and limits: After ASCT, patients who started nivolumab under 1 year later were excluded.

This CDR3 has 12 residues. CDR1 is SNHLY, CDR2 FYNNEI, per germline. V was pared by 11 bases and J by 4 bases, with 8 bases of the junction left unmatched. Profiled with immunoSEQ multiplex PCR; TCRdb holds only in-frame clones, not every one. Altogether some 10,000 clones are present, more than 75% being singletons, with the ten largest covering approximately 35%. There was relapse after autologous stem cell transplantation in every patient, and there was variation in brentuximab vedotin exposure. Best overall response was complete response, partial response or progressive disease in these relapsed/refractory classical Hodgkin lymphoma patients.

The chain carries TRBV2 and TRBJ2-7, with TRBD1 matching over 7 bases. The sequences come from peripheral blood mononuclear cells (PBMCs), collected before the second cycle of nivolumab. The TCR was taken from a human donor with classical Hodgkin lymphoma. CDR3 coding DNA: TGTGCCTCACGACAGGGAAGTTACGAGCAGTACTTC. Translated: CASRQGSYEQYF. Combining the CDR3 with reference TRBV2 and TRBJ2-7 gives the whole variable domain EPEVTQTPSHQVTQMGQEVILRCVPISNHLYFYWYRQILGQKVEFLVSFYNNEISEKSEIFDDQFSVERPDGSNFTLKIRSTKLEDSAMYFCASRQGSYEQYFGPGTRLTVT.